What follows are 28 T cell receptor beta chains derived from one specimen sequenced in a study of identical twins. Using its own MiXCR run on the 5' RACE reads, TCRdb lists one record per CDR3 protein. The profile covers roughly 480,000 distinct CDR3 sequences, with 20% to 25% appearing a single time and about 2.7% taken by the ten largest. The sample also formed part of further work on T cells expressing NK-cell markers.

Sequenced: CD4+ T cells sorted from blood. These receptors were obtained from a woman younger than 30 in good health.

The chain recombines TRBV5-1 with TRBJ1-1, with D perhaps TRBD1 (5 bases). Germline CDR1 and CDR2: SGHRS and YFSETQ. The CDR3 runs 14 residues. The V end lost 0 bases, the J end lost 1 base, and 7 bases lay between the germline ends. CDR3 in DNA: TGCGCCAGCAGCTTGGCCGGACAGAACACTGAAGCTTTCTTT. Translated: CASSLAGQNTEAFF.

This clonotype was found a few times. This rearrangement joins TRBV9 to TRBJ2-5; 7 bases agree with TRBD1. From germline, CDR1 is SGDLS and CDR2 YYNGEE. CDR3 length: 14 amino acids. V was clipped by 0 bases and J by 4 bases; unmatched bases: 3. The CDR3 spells CASSVGQGSETQYF. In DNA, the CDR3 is TGTGCCAGCAGCGTAGGACAGGGATCAGAGACCCAGTACTTC.

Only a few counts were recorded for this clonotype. The CDR3 nucleotides are TGCAGTGCTGTGGGACGCCCGAACACCGGGGAGCTGTTTTTT. Translated: CSAVGRPNTGELFF. The rearrangement uses TRBV20-1 and TRBJ2-2; tentatively, D is TRBD1 or TRBD2 (5 bases each). Germline lookup yields CDR1 DFQATT and CDR2 SNEGSKA (reference sequence). The CDR3 covers 14 residues. Trimming removed 5 bases from V and 0 bases from J, with 10 bases in between.

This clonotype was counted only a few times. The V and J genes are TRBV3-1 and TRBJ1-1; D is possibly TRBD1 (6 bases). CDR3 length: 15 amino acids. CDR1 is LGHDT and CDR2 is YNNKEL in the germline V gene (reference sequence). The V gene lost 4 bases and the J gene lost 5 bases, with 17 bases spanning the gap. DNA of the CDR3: TGTGCCAGCAGCCGCCCCAGGGGTGTTTGGACTGAAGCTTTCTTT. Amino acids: CASSRPRGVWTEAFF.

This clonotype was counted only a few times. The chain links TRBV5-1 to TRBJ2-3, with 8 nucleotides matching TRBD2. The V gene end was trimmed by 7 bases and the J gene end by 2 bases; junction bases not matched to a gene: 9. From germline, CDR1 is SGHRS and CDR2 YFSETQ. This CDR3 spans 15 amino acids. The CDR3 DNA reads TGCGCCAGCGGACCTCCAGCGGGGGTCACAGATACGCAGTATTTT. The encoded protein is CASGPPAGVTDTQYF.

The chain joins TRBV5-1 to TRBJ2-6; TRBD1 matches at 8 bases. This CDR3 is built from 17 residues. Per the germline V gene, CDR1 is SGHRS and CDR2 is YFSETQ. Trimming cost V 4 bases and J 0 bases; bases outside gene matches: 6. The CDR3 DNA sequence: TGCGCCAGCAGCGGACAGGGACTCAGCTCTGGGGCCAACGTCCTGACTTTC. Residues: CASSGQGLSSGANVLTF.

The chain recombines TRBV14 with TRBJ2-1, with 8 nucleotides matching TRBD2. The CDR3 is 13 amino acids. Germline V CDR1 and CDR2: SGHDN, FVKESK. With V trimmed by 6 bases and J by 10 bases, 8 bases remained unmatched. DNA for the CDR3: TGTGCCAGCAGGATAAGCGGGAGCTGGGAGCAGTTCTTC. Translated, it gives CASRISGSWEQFF.

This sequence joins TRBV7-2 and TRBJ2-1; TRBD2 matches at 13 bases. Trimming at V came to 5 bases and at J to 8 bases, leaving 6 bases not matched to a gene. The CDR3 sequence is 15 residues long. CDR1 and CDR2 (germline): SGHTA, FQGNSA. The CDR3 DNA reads TGTGCCAGCAGCCGGACTAGCGGGAGATGGGATGAGCAGTTCTTC. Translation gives CASSRTSGRWDEQFF.

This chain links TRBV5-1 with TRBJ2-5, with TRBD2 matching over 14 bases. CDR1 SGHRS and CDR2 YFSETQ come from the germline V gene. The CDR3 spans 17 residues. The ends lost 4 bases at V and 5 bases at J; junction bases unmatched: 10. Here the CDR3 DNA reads TGCGCCAGCAGCGAGGGAGGGACTAGCGGGAGCCGGGAGACCCAGTACTTC. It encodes CASSEGGTSGSRETQYF.

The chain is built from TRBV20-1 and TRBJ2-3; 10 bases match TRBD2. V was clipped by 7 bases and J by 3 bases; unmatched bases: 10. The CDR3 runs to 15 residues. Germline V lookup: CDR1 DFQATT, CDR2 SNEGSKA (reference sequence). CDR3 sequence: CSGGRAGGPTDTQYF. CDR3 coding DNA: TGCAGTGGAGGTAGAGCGGGAGGGCCGACAGATACGCAGTATTTT.

In DNA form, the CDR3 reads TGTGCTAGTGGATTGAACACTGAAGCTTTCTTT. It specifies CASGLNTEAFF. This chain connects TRBV12-5 to TRBJ1-1; D is unclear. The CDR3 extends over 11 amino acids. V lost 6 bases, J lost 0 bases, and 2 bases lay in between. Germline CDR1 LGHNT, CDR2 FRNRAP.

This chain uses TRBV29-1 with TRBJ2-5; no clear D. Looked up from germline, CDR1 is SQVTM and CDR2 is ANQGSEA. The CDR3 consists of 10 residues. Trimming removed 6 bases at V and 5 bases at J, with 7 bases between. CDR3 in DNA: TGCAGCGTACTTAGGGAGACCCAGTACTTC. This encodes CSVLRETQYF. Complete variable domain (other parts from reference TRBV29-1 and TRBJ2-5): SAVISQKPSRDICQRGTSLTIQCQVDSQVTMMFWYRQQPGQSLTLIATANQGSEATYESGFVIDKFPISRPNLTFSTLTVSNMSPEDSSIYLCSVLRETQYFGPGTRLLVL.

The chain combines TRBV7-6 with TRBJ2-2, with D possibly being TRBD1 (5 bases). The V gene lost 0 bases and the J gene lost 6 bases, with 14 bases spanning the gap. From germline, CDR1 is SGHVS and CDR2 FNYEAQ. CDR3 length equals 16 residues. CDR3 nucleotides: TGTGCCAGCAGCTTAGCGGCGACAGTCCGGGCCGGGGAGCTGTTTTTT. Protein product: CASSLAATVRAGELFF. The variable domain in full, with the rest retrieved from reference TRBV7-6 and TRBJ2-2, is GAGVSQSPRYKVTKRGQDVALRCDPISGHVSLYWYRQALGQGPEFLTYFNYEAQQDKSGLPNDRFSAERPEGSISTLTIQRTEQRDSAMYRCASSLAATVRAGELFFGEGSRLTVL.

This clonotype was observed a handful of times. The CDR3 sequence is CASVRGKEYNEQFF. The CDR3 nucleotides are TGTGCTAGTGTTAGGGGTAAGGAGTACAATGAGCAGTTCTTC. The chain has TRBV12-5 and TRBJ2-1; D is possibly TRBD1 (5 bases). The ends were cut back, 7 bases at V and 4 bases at J, with 14 bases in the middle. This CDR3 spans 14 amino acids. Germline lookup yields CDR1 LGHNT and CDR2 FRNRAP.

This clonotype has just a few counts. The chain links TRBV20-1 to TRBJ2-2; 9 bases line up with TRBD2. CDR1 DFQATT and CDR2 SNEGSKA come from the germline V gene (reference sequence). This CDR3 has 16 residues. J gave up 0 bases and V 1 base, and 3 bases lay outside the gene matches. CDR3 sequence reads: CSARASGTPNTGELFF. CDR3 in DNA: TGCAGTGCTAGAGCTAGCGGGACGCCGAACACCGGGGAGCTGTTTTTT.

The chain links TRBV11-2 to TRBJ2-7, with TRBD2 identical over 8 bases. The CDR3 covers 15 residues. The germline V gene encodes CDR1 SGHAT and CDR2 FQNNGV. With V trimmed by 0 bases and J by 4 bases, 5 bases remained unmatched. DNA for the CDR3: TGTGCCAGCAGCTTAGAGATAGCGGGAAGGTACGAGCAGTACTTC. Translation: CASSLEIAGRYEQYF.

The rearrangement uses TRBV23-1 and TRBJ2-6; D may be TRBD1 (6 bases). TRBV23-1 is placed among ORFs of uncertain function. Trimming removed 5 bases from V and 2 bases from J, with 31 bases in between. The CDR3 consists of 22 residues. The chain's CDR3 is CASSGTGFVDLWRNPGANVLTF. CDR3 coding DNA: TGCGCCAGCAGTGGTACAGGGTTTGTGGATCTCTGGCGAAACCCTGGGGCCAACGTCCTGACTTTC.

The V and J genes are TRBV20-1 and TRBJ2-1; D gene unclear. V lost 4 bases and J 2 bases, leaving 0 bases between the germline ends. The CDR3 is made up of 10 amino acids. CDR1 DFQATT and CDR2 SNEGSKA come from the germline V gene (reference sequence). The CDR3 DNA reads TGCAGTGCTACCTACAATGAGCAGTTCTTC. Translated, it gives CSATYNEQFF.

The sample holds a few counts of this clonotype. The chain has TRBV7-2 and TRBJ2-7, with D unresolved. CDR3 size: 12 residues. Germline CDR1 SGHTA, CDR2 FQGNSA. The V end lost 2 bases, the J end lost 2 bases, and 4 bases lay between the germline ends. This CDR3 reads CASSLIPYEQYF. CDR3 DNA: TGTGCCAGCAGCTTAATTCCCTACGAGCAGTACTTC. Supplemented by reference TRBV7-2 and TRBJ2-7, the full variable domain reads GAGVSQSPSNKVTEKGKDVELRCDPISGHTALYWYRQSLGQGLEFLIYFQGNSAPDKSGLPSDRFSAERTGGSVSTLTIQRTQQEDSAVYLCASSLIPYEQYFGPGTRLTVT.

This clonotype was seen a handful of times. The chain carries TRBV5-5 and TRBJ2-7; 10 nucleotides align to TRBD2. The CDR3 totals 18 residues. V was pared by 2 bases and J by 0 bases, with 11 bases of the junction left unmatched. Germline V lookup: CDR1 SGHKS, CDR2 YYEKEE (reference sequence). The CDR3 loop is CASSLGASGRSLSYEQYF. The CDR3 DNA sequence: TGTGCCAGCAGCTTAGGGGCTAGCGGGAGATCCCTCTCCTACGAGCAGTACTTC.

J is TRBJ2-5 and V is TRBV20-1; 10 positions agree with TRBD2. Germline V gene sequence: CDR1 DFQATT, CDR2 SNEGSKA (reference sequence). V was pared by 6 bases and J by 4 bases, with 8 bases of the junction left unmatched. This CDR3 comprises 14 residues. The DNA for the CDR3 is TGCAGTGCGGAAGCGGGGGGGCCCAGAGAGACCCAGTACTTC. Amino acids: CSAEAGGPRETQYF.

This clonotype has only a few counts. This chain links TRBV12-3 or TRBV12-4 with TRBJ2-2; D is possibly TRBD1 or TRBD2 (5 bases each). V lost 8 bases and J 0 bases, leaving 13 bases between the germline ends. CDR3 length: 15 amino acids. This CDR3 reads CASRPGTANTGELFF. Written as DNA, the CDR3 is TGTGCCAGCCGCCCGGGGACGGCGAACACCGGGGAGCTGTTTTTT.

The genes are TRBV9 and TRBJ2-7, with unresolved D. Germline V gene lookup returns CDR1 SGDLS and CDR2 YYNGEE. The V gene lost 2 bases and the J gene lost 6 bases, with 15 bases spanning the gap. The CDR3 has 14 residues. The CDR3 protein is CASSVGSTSGEQYF. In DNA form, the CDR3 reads TGTGCCAGCAGCGTGGGATCCACCTCGGGCGAGCAGTACTTC.

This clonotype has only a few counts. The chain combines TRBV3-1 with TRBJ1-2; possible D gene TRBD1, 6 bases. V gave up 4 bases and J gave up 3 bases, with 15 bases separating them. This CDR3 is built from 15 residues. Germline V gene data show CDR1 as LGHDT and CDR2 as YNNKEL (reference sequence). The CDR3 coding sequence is TGTGCCAGCAGCCCAATACAGGGTTCTGACTATGGCTACACCTTC. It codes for CASSPIQGSDYGYTF. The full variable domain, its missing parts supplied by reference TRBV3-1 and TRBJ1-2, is DTAVSQTPKYLVTQMGNDKSIKCEQNLGHDTMYWYKQDSKKFLKIMFSYNNKELIINETVPNRFSPKSPDKAHLNLHINSLELGDSAVYFCASSPIQGSDYGYTFGSGTRLTVV.

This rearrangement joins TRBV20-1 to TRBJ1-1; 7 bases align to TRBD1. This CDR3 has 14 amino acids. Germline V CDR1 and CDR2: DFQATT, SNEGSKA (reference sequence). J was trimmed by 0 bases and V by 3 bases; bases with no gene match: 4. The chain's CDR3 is CSASQGTVNTEAFF. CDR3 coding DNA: TGCAGTGCTAGTCAAGGGACAGTGAACACTGAAGCTTTCTTT.

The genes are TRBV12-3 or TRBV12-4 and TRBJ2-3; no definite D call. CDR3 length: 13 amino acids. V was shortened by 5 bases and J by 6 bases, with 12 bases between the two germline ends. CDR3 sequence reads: CASSNRGADTQYF. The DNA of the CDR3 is TGTGCCAGCAGTAACCGTGGTGCGGATACGCAGTATTTT.

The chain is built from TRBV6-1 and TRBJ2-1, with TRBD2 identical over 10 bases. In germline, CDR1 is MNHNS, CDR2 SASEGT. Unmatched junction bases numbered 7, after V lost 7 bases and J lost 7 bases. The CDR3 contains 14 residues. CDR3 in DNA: TGTGCCAGCAAGACTAGCGGGCGGAAAAATGAGCAGTTCTTC. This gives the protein CASKTSGRKNEQFF.

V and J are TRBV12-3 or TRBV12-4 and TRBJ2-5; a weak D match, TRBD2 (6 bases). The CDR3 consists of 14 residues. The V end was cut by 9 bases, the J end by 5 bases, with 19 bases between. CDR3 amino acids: CASRLRLEWETQYF. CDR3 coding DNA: TGTGCCAGTCGTTTGAGACTAGAATGGGAGACCCAGTACTTC.